A single sample gave rise to the 10 T cell receptor beta chains below, sequenced in a study of blood T cell repertoires in COVID-19 (dated by TCRdb to the early 2020s). To prepare the library, the immunoSEQ multiplex PCR assay was applied. This immuneACCESS table, as held by TCRdb, lists in-frame sequences with V and J called but not all clones. Of the missing ones, under half trace to an unresolved V gene in checked studies; the others have no known cause. Recorded for this sample are approximately 140,000 clones; just under 85% of them occurred a single time. The ten most abundant clones make up about 3.1% of the sample. Sequenced material: peripheral blood. The receptors were gathered from a woman aged 40-49 years with active or convalescent COVID-19.

The chain links TRBV6-5 to TRBJ2-1; D perhaps matches TRBD1 (6 bases). Germline V gene sequence: CDR1 MNHEY, CDR2 SVGAGI. There are 15 residues in the CDR3. Between the trimmed V and J ends, which lost 8 bases and 5 bases, there was a span of 19 bases. The CDR3 nucleotides read TGTGCCAGCGGGGGACCCGGGACACCTGACAATGAGCAGTTCTTC. Translation: CASGGPGTPDNEQFF.

This chain joins TRBV5-8 and TRBJ1-4; D is unresolved. V lost 1 base and J 7 bases, leaving 11 bases between the germline ends. The germline V gene has CDR1 SGHTS and CDR2 YDEGEE. CDR3 length: 14 amino acids. The CDR3 protein is CASSLTREAEKLFF. The CDR3 DNA follows: TGTGCCAGCAGCTTGACAAGGGAGGCTGAAAAACTGTTTTTT.

This chain connects TRBV3-1 (or the pseudogene TRBV3-2) to TRBJ1-2; 8 positions agree with TRBD1. The CDR3 runs to 17 residues. V was clipped by 1 base and J by 2 bases; unmatched bases: 9. Germline loops: CDR1 LGHDT, CDR2 YNNKEL (reference sequence). The CDR3 here is CASSQGVAGQGNYGYTF. CDR3 sequence (DNA): TGTGCCAGCAGCCAAGGGGTTGCTGGACAGGGCAACTATGGCTACACCTTC.

This clone was observed a handful of times. The chain couples TRBV28 to TRBJ1-2, with D perhaps TRBD1 (5 bases). Germline loops: CDR1 MDHEN, CDR2 SYDVKM. V was shortened by 4 bases and J by 2 bases, with 20 bases between the two germline ends. The CDR3 spans 17 residues. The CDR3 region is CASSYGGIHQRNYGYTF. CDR3 sequence (DNA): TGTGCCAGCAGTTACGGGGGGATTCACCAACGAAACTATGGCTACACCTTC.

This chain uses TRBV7-9 with TRBJ2-1, with 8 bases lining up with TRBD2. The germline V gene has CDR1 SEHNR and CDR2 FQNEAQ (reference sequence). The V and J ends lost 1 base and 7 bases, in that order; junction bases with no gene match: 3. The CDR3 spans 14 residues. CDR3 loop: CASSLELAVNEQFF. The CDR3 region has the DNA TGTGCCAGCAGCTTAGAACTAGCGGTAAATGAGCAGTTCTTC.

This chain uses TRBV29-1 with TRBJ2-3; 12 bases align to TRBD2. Germline V gives CDR1 SQVTM, CDR2 ANQGSEA. The CDR3 is 17 amino acids. V trimming: 0 bases; J trimming: 1 base; junction bases outside the gene matches: 5. The CDR3 sequence is CSVEDSWTSGGTDTQYF. Here the CDR3 DNA reads TGCAGCGTTGAAGACAGCTGGACTAGCGGGGGCACAGATACGCAGTATTTT.

The chain joins TRBV7-2 to TRBJ1-1; the D gene is possibly TRBD1 (5 bases). The CDR3 length is 14 residues. The V end lost 4 bases, the J end lost 0 bases, and 9 bases lay between the germline ends. Germline V gives CDR1 SGHTA, CDR2 FQGNSA. The CDR3 here is CASSWGGMNTEAFF. CDR3 coding DNA: TGTGCCAGCAGCTGGGGGGGGATGAACACTGAAGCTTTCTTT.

This clone was picked up one time. Other nucleotide sequences in the sample specify the same CDR3. This chain connects TRBV5-1 to TRBJ2-3; 10 bases line up with TRBD1. CDR3 length equals 16 residues. Germline V CDR1 and CDR2: SGHRS, YFSETQ. The junction had 3 bases not matched to a gene; V was cut back by 0 bases and J by 2 bases. The CDR3, as DNA: TGCGCCAGCAGCTTGGGACAGGGGGCCTCCACAGATACGCAGTATTTT. Protein sequence: CASSLGQGASTDTQYF.

The gene calls are TRBV5-1 and TRBJ1-1, with 7 bases aligning to TRBD1. Trimming at V came to 4 bases and at J to 1 base, leaving 4 bases not matched to a gene. The CDR3 is 14 amino acids. Per germline, CDR1 SGHRS and CDR2 YFSETQ. CDR3 in amino acids: CASSPGQSNTEAFF. The CDR3 nucleotides are TGCGCCAGCAGCCCGGGACAGTCGAACACTGAAGCTTTCTTT.

This chain uses TRBV7-8 with TRBJ1-3; unclear D gene. The length of the CDR3 is 14 residues. Germline values: CDR1 SGHVS, CDR2 FQNEAQ. The V end was cut by 5 bases, the J end by 1 base, with 9 bases between. The CDR3 nucleotides read TGTGCCAGCAGCCAACAGAGATCTGGAAACACCATATATTTT. Translated, it gives CASSQQRSGNTIYF.